These T cell receptor beta chains were read from a single sample in a study of blood T cells in healthy people across ages. TCRdb reprocessed the 5' RACE reads with MiXCR, giving one entry per CDR3 protein. The sample consists of 800,000 to 950,000 distinct CDR3 sequences, 36% of them appearing once. Material for sequencing was blood. The receptors stem from a man younger than 30 in good health. Both conserved end residues are part of each CDR3. The D gene is left open where the match is weak. Only some rows state a clone size, as once, few, many or a class for expanded clones.

TRBD1	.	TRBV5-1	TRBJ2-3	TGCGCCAGCAGTACTAGGACAGGCCCACCCACAGGTACGCAGTATTTT	CASSTRTGPPTGTQYF
TRBD2	.	TRBV5-1	TRBJ2-1	TGCGCCAGCAGCTTCCCAACTAGCGGGGGTTACAATGAGCAGTTCTTC	CASSFPTSGGYNEQFF
TRBD1	.	TRBV3-1	TRBJ1-1	TGTGCCAGCAGCCCGACAGGGGTAGCTGAAGCTTTCTTT	CASSPTGVAEAFF
.	.	TRBV20-1	TRBJ2-1	TGCAGTGCTAGAGATCTAAGGGTCGGCTACAATGAGCTGTTCTTC	CSARDLRVGYNELFF
TRBD2	.	TRBV9	TRBJ2-1	TGTGCCAGCAGCGAGACTAGCGGGGGGGCGTACAATGAGCAGTTCTTC	CASSETSGGAYNEQFF
TRBD1	.	TRBV2	TRBJ1-2	TGTGCCAGCCGACAGGGAGGGAGCTATGACTACACCTTC	CASRQGGSYDYTF
TRBD2	many	TRBV6-4	TRBJ2-1	TGTGCCAGCAGTCCCACTAGCGGGGGGGCCGATGAGCAGTTCTTC	CASSPTSGGADEQFF
.	few	TRBV6-4	TRBJ1-2	TGTGCCAGCAGTGACGGGTTCGCTAACTATGGCTACACCTTC	CASSDGFANYGYTF
.	few	TRBV10-3	TRBJ1-4	TGTGCCATCAGTGGGCAGGGTAATAATGAAAAACTGTTTTTT	CAISGQGNNEKLFF
.	once	TRBV5-1	TRBJ1-2	TGCGCCAGCAGCTTGGCCCCTTTTTTGGACGGCTACACCTTC	CASSLAPFLDGYTF
TRBD1	.	TRBV2	TRBJ2-5	TGTGCCAGCAGTGAAGCCGGGGCCGACAGGGGGGAGACCCAGTACTTC	CASSEAGADRGETQYF
.	.	TRBV20-1	TRBJ1-6	TGCAGTGCTAGTTGGGCCTATAATGCACCCCTCCACTTT	CSASWAYNAPLHF
TRBD2	.	TRBV20-1	TRBJ2-7	TGCAGTGCTCCCTATTACGGCGGGGGGGGAGAGCAGTACTTC	CSAPYYGGGGEQYF
TRBD1	.	TRBV5-1	TRBJ2-1	TGCGCCAGCAGCTCCCGTCCCGGGACAGGGTACAATGAGCAGTTCTTC	CASSSRPGTGYNEQFF
.	.	TRBV7-2	TRBJ1-6	TGTGCCAGCAGCCCCCCTTTTAGTTCACCCCTCCACTTT	CASSPPFSSPLHF
TRBD2	few	TRBV12-3/TRBV12-4	TRBJ2-3	TGTGCCAGCAGACGGGGGGGCTTAGATACGCAGTATTTT	CASRRGGLDTQYF
TRBD2	many	TRBV5-1	TRBJ2-1	TGCGCCAGCAGCGAGGGACTAGCGAACTACAATGAGCAGTTCTTC	CASSEGLANYNEQFF
.	many	TRBV5-1	TRBJ2-3	TGCGCCAGCAGCACTCGAACGGCTGCAGATACGCAGTATTTT	CASSTRTAADTQYF
.	few	TRBV5-6	TRBJ2-3	TGTGCCAGCAGAGAAGGGGCAGATACGCAGTATTTT	CASREGADTQYF
.	.	TRBV12-3/TRBV12-4	TRBJ1-1	TGTGCCAGCAGTTTGGGGACGACTAACACTGAAGCTTTCTTT	CASSLGTTNTEAFF
.	.	TRBV28	TRBJ2-7	TGTGCCAGCAGTTTAGCTAGGGCTGGGGCCGAGCAGTACTTC	CASSLARAGAEQYF
.	few	TRBV7-2	TRBJ2-7	TGTGCCAGCAGCTTAGGGACTATAGACAATGAGCAGTACTTC	CASSLGTIDNEQYF
.	few	TRBV20-1	TRBJ2-7	TGCAGTGCTAGAGATCGTACCAGCTCCTACGAGCAGTACTTC	CSARDRTSSYEQYF
.	.	TRBV30	TRBJ1-4	TGTGCCCGGAGTCCGACGGATAATGAAAAACTGTTTTTT	CARSPTDNEKLFF
.	many	TRBV20-1	TRBJ2-1	TGCAGTGGGCAGCCACACAATGAGCAGTTCTTC	CSGQPHNEQFF
TRBD1	once	TRBV28	TRBJ2-7	TGTGCCAGCAGTTTAAGTCAGGGGGCCATCTACGAGCAGTACTTC	CASSLSQGAIYEQYF
TRBD2	many	TRBV20-1	TRBJ2-3	TGCAGTGCTAGGGCCCCAGCGGGGGGTGGTACAGATACGCAGTATTTT	CSARAPAGGGTDTQYF
.	many	TRBV4-3	TRBJ2-3	TGCGCCAGCAGCCAAGAACAGTGGACGCAGTATTTT	CASSQEQWTQYF
.	many	TRBV6-6	TRBJ1-2	TGTGCCAGCAGCCTCGGGGAGGGCCATGGCTACACCTTC	CASSLGEGHGYTF
TRBD1	.	TRBV28	TRBJ1-2	TGTGCCAGCGCGGGACAGCCATCTTTCTATGGCTACACCTTC	CASAGQPSFYGYTF
TRBD1	few	TRBV5-1	TRBJ2-5	TGCGCCAGCAGCTCAAAATACAGGGGGGAAGAGACCCAGTACTTC	CASSSKYRGEETQYF
TRBD1	.	TRBV4-3	TRBJ1-6	TGCGCCAGCAGCCAAGATGGGGACAGGGGGCGCTCCTATAATTCACCCCTCCACTTT	CASSQDGDRGRSYNSPLHF
TRBD2	.	TRBV27	TRBJ2-2	TGTGCCACGCCGGGACTAGAATCCGGGGAGCTGTTTTTT	CATPGLESGELFF
.	.	TRBV5-1	TRBJ1-1	TGCGCCAGCAGCTCGGAGGTCCAGGAAAGGAACACTGAAGCTTTCTTT	CASSSEVQERNTEAFF
.	.	TRBV9	TRBJ1-1	TGTGCCAGCAGCGTAGACGGCGGGGAGTTGGGCACTGAAGCTTTCTTT	CASSVDGGELGTEAFF
TRBD1	few	TRBV20-1	TRBJ1-6	TGCAGTGCTAGGAACAGGGGCCACTCCTATAATTCACCCCTCCACTTT	CSARNRGHSYNSPLHF
.	.	TRBV7-9	TRBJ1-5	TGTGCCAGCACCATAGACCTCCTCAGACCCCAGCATTTT	CASTIDLLRPQHF
TRBD1	few	TRBV7-2	TRBJ2-7	TGTGCCAGCAGCTTAGCAGGGACAGGGGCATACTACGAGCAGTACTTC	CASSLAGTGAYYEQYF
.	.	TRBV5-1	TRBJ2-7	TGCGCCAGCAGCTGGAACAGGGAAACGGAGCAGTACTTC	CASSWNRETEQYF
TRBD1	few	TRBV29-1	TRBJ1-1	TGCAGCGTTGAAGATGTTCGGGACAGGGCGGTCGGCACTGAAGCTTTCTTT	CSVEDVRDRAVGTEAFF
.	once	TRBV7-3	TRBJ2-3	TGTGCCAGCAGCCCCGTTGGTAGAGGCACAGATACGCAGTATTTT	CASSPVGRGTDTQYF
.	few	TRBV7-3	TRBJ2-3	TGTGCCAGCAGCTTAATGGGGACCCAAACAGATACGCAGTATTTT	CASSLMGTQTDTQYF
.	.	TRBV5-1	TRBJ2-1	TGCGCCAGCAGGCCCGCAGAGTACAATGAGCAGTTCTTC	CASRPAEYNEQFF
.	.	TRBV5-1	TRBJ2-7	TGCGCCAGCAGCGGGGATCGGCCCGGCGAGCAGTACTTC	CASSGDRPGEQYF
TRBD2	few	TRBV4-3	TRBJ2-1	TGCGCCAGCAGCCAAGATTCGAGGACTAGCGGGGCCAGGAGCTCCTACAATGAGCAGTTCTTC	CASSQDSRTSGARSSYNEQFF
TRBD1	once	TRBV27	TRBJ2-1	TGTGCCAGCAGTCCTGGGACAGGGAGATACAATAAGCAGTTCTTC	CASSPGTGRYNKQFF